This TCR beta chain was sequenced for a study of T cells in Graves' hyperthyroidism and ophthalmopathy. Study results and caveats: Most thyroid clonotypes expanded above 0.001 appeared in blood too. Median prediction lead before ophthalmopathy onset was 5 to 7 months with the model.

Researchers took RNA transcripts and amplified the TCR beta CDR3 regions from them. With the HTBI primer set, the TCR CDR3 went through a first round of RT-PCR. TCRdb re-called the multiplex PCR reads with MiXCR, one entry per CDR3 protein. The table lists nearly 600,000 distinct CDR3 sequences, 14% of them singletons, with more than 6% in the top ten. V shed 2 bases, J shed 0 bases, and the junction held 13 bases outside the gene matches. The CDR3 is made up of 19 amino acids. Germline CDR1 and CDR2: LGHDT and YNNKEL (reference sequence). Ophthalmopathy patients all had a Clinical Activity Score of at least 3, a NOSPECS grade of at least 4 and disease under 3 months old. This clonotype has only a few counts. What it binds is unknown.

The sequenced sample consisted of blood. V and J are TRBV3-1 and TRBJ2-4; 7 positions agree with TRBD1. The origin of this receptor is a woman aged 18-29 years with Graves' ophthalmopathy. CDR3 sequence (DNA): TGTGCCAGCAGCCAATTTCGACAGGTGACAGGGATAGCCAAAAACATTCAGTACTTC. Protein sequence: CASSQFRQVTGIAKNIQYF.